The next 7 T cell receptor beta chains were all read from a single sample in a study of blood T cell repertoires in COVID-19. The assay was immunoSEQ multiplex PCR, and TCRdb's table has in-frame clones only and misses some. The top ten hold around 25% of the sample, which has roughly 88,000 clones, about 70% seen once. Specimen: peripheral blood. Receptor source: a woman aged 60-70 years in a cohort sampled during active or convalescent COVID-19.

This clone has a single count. CDR3 DNA: TGTGCCAGCAGCTTGGCCGAAGGGGTGGACCTCTCTGGGGCCAACGTCCTGACTTTC. Amino acids: CASSLAEGVDLSGANVLTF. The genes are TRBV5-6 and TRBJ2-6; D possibly corresponds to TRBD1 (5 bases). The CDR3 consists of 19 residues. CDR1 is SGHDT, CDR2 YYEEEE, per germline. Trimming shortened V by 0 bases and J by 0 bases, and 16 bases separated the two germline ends.

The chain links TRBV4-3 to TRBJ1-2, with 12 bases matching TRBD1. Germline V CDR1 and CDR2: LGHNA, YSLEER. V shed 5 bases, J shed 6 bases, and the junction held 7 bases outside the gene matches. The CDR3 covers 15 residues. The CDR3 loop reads CASSRGQGAINGYTF. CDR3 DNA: TGCGCCAGCAGCAGGGGACAGGGGGCAATCAATGGCTACACCTTC.

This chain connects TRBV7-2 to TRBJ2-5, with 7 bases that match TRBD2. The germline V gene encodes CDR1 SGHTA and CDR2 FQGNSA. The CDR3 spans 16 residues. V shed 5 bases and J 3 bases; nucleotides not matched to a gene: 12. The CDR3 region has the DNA TGTGCCAGCAGCCCGAATCTCGGCGGGGGTAAAGAGACCCAGTACTTC. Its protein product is CASSPNLGGGKETQYF.

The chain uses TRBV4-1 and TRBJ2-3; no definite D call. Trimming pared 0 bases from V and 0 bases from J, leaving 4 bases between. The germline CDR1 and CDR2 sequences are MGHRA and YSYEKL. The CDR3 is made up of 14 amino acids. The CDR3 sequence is CASSQEHSTDTQYF. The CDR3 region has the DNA TGCGCCAGCAGCCAAGAACACAGCACAGATACGCAGTATTTT.

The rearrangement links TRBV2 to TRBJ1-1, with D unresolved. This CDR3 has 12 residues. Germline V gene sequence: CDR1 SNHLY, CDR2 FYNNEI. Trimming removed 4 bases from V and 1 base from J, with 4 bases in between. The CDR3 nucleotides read TGTGCCAGCAGTGTCTGGAACACTGAAGCTTTCTTT. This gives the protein CASSVWNTEAFF.

CDR3 amino acids: CASSLETGGIFREVETQYF. CDR3 DNA sequence: TGCGCCAGCAGCTTGGAAACAGGGGGGATATTCCGGGAGGTAGAGACCCAGTACTTC. The rearrangement uses TRBV5-1 and TRBJ2-5; D is perhaps TRBD1 (8 bases). Trimming stripped 0 bases from V and 4 bases from J, with 25 bases between. The germline V gene has CDR1 SGHRS and CDR2 YFSETQ. This CDR3 region has 19 residues.

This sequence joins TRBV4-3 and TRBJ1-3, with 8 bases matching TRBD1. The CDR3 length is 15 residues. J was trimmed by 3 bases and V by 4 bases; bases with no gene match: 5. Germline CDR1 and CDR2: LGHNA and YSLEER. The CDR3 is CASSRDRGSGNTIYF. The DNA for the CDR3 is TGCGCCAGCAGCCGTGACAGGGGAAGTGGAAACACCATATATTTT.